The following is a T cell receptor beta chain sequence with its context. Its specificity is not known. The length of the CDR3 is 12 residues. Trimming took 6 bases from V and 1 from J, leaving 9 bases between them. CDR1 and CDR2 (germline): SQVTM, ANQGSEA. Only in-frame clones appear in the TCRdb table, and some are missing; sequencing was by immunoSEQ multiplex PCR. The sample has over 7,500 clones, 55% to 75% seen once; the top ten hold 27%. This sample stems from a study of OX40 agonist ivuxolimab in advanced cancers. Overall study findings and caveats: There were also nonresponders showing low normalized T-cell clonal expansion.

Anyone with autoimmune disease history or systemic immunosuppression was excluded. Baseline, cycle 4 day 1, and cycle 7 day 1 were the blood sampling points. This sample comprised CD4+ or CD8+ T cells sorted from blood, obtained in a trial of the OX40 agonist ivuxolimab. The TCR comes from an adult with an advanced solid tumor such as melanoma, head and neck, liver or kidney cancer. The rearrangement links TRBV29-1 to TRBJ1-1; no clear D gene. Written as DNA, the CDR3 is TGCAGCGTCCTCAAATCGAACACTGAAGCTTTCTTT. It yields the protein CSVLKSNTEAFF.